This is a list of T cell receptor beta chains from one sample in a study of OX40 agonist ivuxolimab in advanced cancers. The method was immunoSEQ multiplex PCR; TCRdb's version includes in-frame clones alone and lacks a portion of them. The sample has 66,000 or so clones; under 90% are singletons. The sample here was CD4+ or CD8+ T cells sorted from blood, taken in a trial of the OX40 agonist ivuxolimab. These receptors came from an adult with an advanced solid tumor such as melanoma, head and neck, liver or kidney cancer. Each CDR3 is given with its conserved first and last residue. The D gene is left open where the match is weak. For some rows the clone size is stated as once, few or many, or as a class when expanded; others skip it.

V gene: TRBV11-2
clone size: .
D gene: TRBD2
J gene: TRBJ2-7
CDR3 DNA: TGTGCCAGCAGCTTAGGGGGGTACGGGAGGGTCGGCTACGAGCAGTACTTC
CDR3 protein: CASSLGGYGRVGYEQYF

V gene: TRBV7-8
clone size: few
D gene: TRBD2
J gene: TRBJ2-1
CDR3 DNA: TGTGCCAGCAGCTCCCGCCCTCTAAGCGGGACCCTCTACAATGAGCAGTTCTTC
CDR3 protein: CASSSRPLSGTLYNEQFF

V gene: TRBV18
clone size: .
D gene: TRBD1
J gene: TRBJ1-4
CDR3 DNA: TGTGCCAGCTCACCACGGACAGGGGACGCAACTAATGAAAAACTGTTTTTT
CDR3 protein: CASSPRTGDATNEKLFF

V gene: TRBV7-3
clone size: .
D gene: .
J gene: TRBJ1-5
CDR3 DNA: TGTGCCAGCAGCTTAATAGGGGGGGCCCAGCCCCAGCATTTT
CDR3 protein: CASSLIGGAQPQHF

V gene: TRBV11-2
clone size: once
D gene: .
J gene: TRBJ2-7
CDR3 DNA: TGTGCCAGCAGCCCCGGTCCGGTATCCTACGAGCAGTACTTC
CDR3 protein: CASSPGPVSYEQYF

V gene: TRBV6-1
clone size: once
D gene: .
J gene: TRBJ1-2
CDR3 DNA: TGTGCCAGCAGTGAAATTACGTTGGTCCACTATGGCTACACCTTC
CDR3 protein: CASSEITLVHYGYTF

V gene: TRBV7-2
clone size: .
D gene: TRBD2
J gene: TRBJ2-2
CDR3 DNA: TGTGCCAGCAGCTCGGGACTAGCGGGATCGGAGCTGTTTTTT
CDR3 protein: CASSSGLAGSELFF

V gene: TRBV19
clone size: .
D gene: TRBD1
J gene: TRBJ1-5
CDR3 DNA: TGTGCCAGTAGTCTTCGACAGGGTGGTCAGCCCCAGCATTTT
CDR3 protein: CASSLRQGGQPQHF

V gene: TRBV18
clone size: .
D gene: TRBD2
J gene: TRBJ2-1
CDR3 DNA: TGTGCCAGCTCACCACTGGGGGGAGGGCCCTCGAATGAGCAGTTCTTC
CDR3 protein: CASSPLGGGPSNEQFF

V gene: TRBV7-9
clone size: .
D gene: .
J gene: TRBJ1-6
CDR3 DNA: TGTGCCAGCAGCTCAGGGTCGGATTCACCCCTCCACTTT
CDR3 protein: CASSSGSDSPLHF

V gene: TRBV19
clone size: .
D gene: .
J gene: TRBJ2-2
CDR3 DNA: TGTGCCAGTAGTGCCTCAGGGGTTAGGGCCGGGGAGCTGTTTTTT
CDR3 protein: CASSASGVRAGELFF

V gene: TRBV30
clone size: .
D gene: TRBD2
J gene: TRBJ2-1
CDR3 DNA: TGTGCCTGGAGGGCGGCTAGCGGGAGAGGGGAGCAGTTCTTC
CDR3 protein: CAWRAASGRGEQFF

V gene: TRBV6-5
clone size: .
D gene: .
J gene: TRBJ2-3
CDR3 DNA: TGTGCCAGCAGTTACTCGGACAGAGGCACAGATACGCAGTATTTT
CDR3 protein: CASSYSDRGTDTQYF

V gene: TRBV11-1
clone size: .
D gene: TRBD1
J gene: TRBJ1-1
CDR3 DNA: TGTGCCAGCACCATCGACAGGGGGAACACTGAAGCTTTCTTT
CDR3 protein: CASTIDRGNTEAFF